What follows are 26 T cell receptor beta chains derived from one specimen sequenced in a study of shared clonotypes between healthy human individuals. Only CD45RO-negative cells positively selected for CCR7 counted as naive CD8 cells, so terminally differentiated effector memory CD45RA+ cells were excluded. The protocol was immunoSEQ multiplex PCR, while the TCRdb copy is restricted to in-frame clones and leaves out a portion. The sample yields about 2 million clones, around 96% seen once. The sequencing input was naive CD8+ T cells sorted from blood. The receptors stem from a young man in good health.

This clone is a singleton in its sample. The rearrangement uses TRBV28 and TRBJ1-5; possible D gene TRBD1, 6 bases. Looked up from germline, CDR1 is MDHEN and CDR2 is SYDVKM. There are 17 residues in the CDR3. V lost 4 bases to trimming and J lost 1 base, with 17 bases between them. CDR3 in DNA: TGTGCCAGCAGTTCCCCTATCGGGGGGGCGAGCAATCAGCCCCAGCATTTT. It yields the protein CASSSPIGGASNQPQHF.

This chain connects TRBV5-1 to TRBJ1-2; no reliable D call. The germline CDR1 and CDR2 sequences are SGHRS and YFSETQ. The CDR3 is made up of 14 amino acids. Trimming removed 6 bases from V and 8 bases from J, with 20 bases in between. The DNA of the CDR3 is TGCGCCAGCACCCACGGGGAGGGTGCCGGGGGCTACACCTTC. Protein sequence: CASTHGEGAGGYTF.

The rearrangement links TRBV4-1 to TRBJ2-5; D is perhaps TRBD2 (6 bases). Germline V lookup: CDR1 MGHRA, CDR2 YSYEKL. The CDR3 has 15 amino acids. Trimming cost V 5 bases and J 3 bases, with 16 bases left between them. This CDR3 is CASSSGTQAKETQYF. The CDR3 DNA follows: TGCGCCAGCAGCTCCGGGACTCAAGCAAAAGAGACCCAGTACTTC.

The chain has TRBV10-3 and TRBJ2-7; D is unclear. Germline CDR1 ENHRY, CDR2 SYGVKD. The V and J ends lost 4 bases and 0 bases respectively, with 10 bases between them. This CDR3 has 14 residues. This CDR3 reads CAISGYGSSYEQYF. In DNA form, the CDR3 reads TGTGCCATCAGTGGTTACGGCAGCTCCTACGAGCAGTACTTC.

On this clone itself: Other DNA sequences within the sample encode an identical CDR3. The chain recombines TRBV5-1 with TRBJ1-3; tentative D call: TRBD1 (6 bases). Germline loops: CDR1 SGHRS, CDR2 YFSETQ. The CDR3 has 15 residues. V lost 1 base and J lost 0, with 8 bases in between. The CDR3, as DNA: TGCGCCAGCAGCTTGACAGGGTCCTCTGGAAACACCATATATTTT. Translated: CASSLTGSSGNTIYF.

V usage is TRBV7-9 and J usage is TRBJ1-6; 9 positions match TRBD1. Germline CDR1 is SEHNR and CDR2 is FQNEAQ (reference sequence). The CDR3 is made up of 17 amino acids. V lost 5 bases and J lost 5; bases outside the gene matches: 10. CDR3 sequence: CASSPPLGQGNNSPLHF. Written as DNA, the CDR3 is TGTGCCAGCAGCCCCCCCCTCGGACAGGGGAATAATTCACCCCTCCACTTT.

This chain connects TRBV7-3 to TRBJ1-2; 10 nucleotides align to TRBD1. With 3 bases clipped from V and 8 bases from J, the junction kept 12 bases outside the gene matches. There are 16 residues in the CDR3. In germline, CDR1 is SGHTA, CDR2 FQGTGA. The CDR3 DNA follows: TGTGCCAGCAGCTTGCAACCTATCGGGACAGGGGAAGGCTACACCTTC. It encodes CASSLQPIGTGEGYTF.

The chain employs TRBV6-1 and TRBJ1-4; possibly TRBD1 for D (5 bases). This CDR3 comprises 15 residues. The germline V gene encodes CDR1 MNHNS and CDR2 SASEGT. With 2 bases removed from V and 8 bases from J, the gap between germline ends came to 15 bases. The CDR3 spells CASSEPRVRLEKLFF. The CDR3 DNA reads TGTGCCAGCAGTGAACCCAGGGTACGACTAGAAAAACTGTTTTTT.

The gene calls are TRBV19 and TRBJ1-1; 8 nucleotides match TRBD1. Germline CDR1 and CDR2: LNHDA and SQIVND (reference sequence). With V trimmed by 6 bases and J by 0 bases, 12 bases remained unmatched. The CDR3 length is 17 residues. The chain's CDR3 is CASSRKLGTGMNTEAFF. The CDR3 coding sequence is TGTGCCAGTAGCAGGAAGTTAGGGACAGGCATGAACACTGAAGCTTTCTTT. Full variable domain (missing parts from reference TRBV19 and TRBJ1-1): DGGITQSPKYLFRKEGQNVTLSCEQNLNHDAMYWYRQDPGQGLRLIYYSQIVNDFQKGDIAEGYSVSREKKESFPLTVTSAQKNPTAFYLCASSRKLGTGMNTEAFFGQGTRLTVV.

This chain's CDR3 is CASGGGQDNTQYF. The CDR3 DNA reads as TGTGCCAGCGGCGGAGGGCAGGACAATACGCAGTATTTT. The chain links TRBV14 to TRBJ2-3; maybe TRBD2 (6 bases). The CDR3 sequence is 13 residues long. V lost 8 bases and J lost 7, with 16 bases in between. Per the germline V gene, CDR1 is SGHDN and CDR2 is FVKESK. Complete variable domain (other parts from reference TRBV14 and TRBJ2-3): EAGVTQFPSHSVIEKGQTVTLRCDPISGHDNLYWYRRVMGKEIKFLLHFVKESKQDESGMPNNRFLAERTGGTYSTLKVQPAELEDSGVYFCASGGGQDNTQYFGPGTRLTVL.

This clone occurred once. The chain couples TRBV30 to TRBJ2-7, with 9 bases fitting TRBD2. With V trimmed by 4 bases and J by 3 bases, 19 bases remained unmatched. This CDR3 spans 18 amino acids. CDR1 is GTSNPN and CDR2 is SVGIG in the germline V gene (reference sequence). CDR3 nucleotide sequence: TGTGCCTGGAATCCCTCATATCTGGCGGGGGGGCTGGGCTACGAGCAGTACTTC. It yields the protein CAWNPSYLAGGLGYEQYF.

This chain links TRBV7-8 with TRBJ2-7; TRBD2 might be the D (5 bases). This CDR3 is built from 13 residues. V was pared by 8 bases and J by 6 bases, with 17 bases between. Germline-derived CDR1 and CDR2 are SGHVS and FQNEAQ. In DNA form, the CDR3 reads TGTGCCAGCGGCGAAGAGGGAGTTTCCGAGCAGTACTTC. Translating gives CASGEEGVSEQYF.

V and J are TRBV5-1 and TRBJ1-5; no reliable D call. The CDR3 is 13 residues long. The V and J ends lost 2 bases and 5 bases respectively, with 8 bases between them. Germline assignment: CDR1 SGHRS and CDR2 YFSETQ. The CDR3 nucleotides are TGCGCCAGCAGCTTCGGGCTCGATCAGCCCCAGCATTTT. It translates to CASSFGLDQPQHF.

This clone was seen once. The chain combines TRBV5-6 with TRBJ1-6; maybe TRBD1 (6 bases). Trimming removed 0 bases at V and 0 bases at J, with 16 bases between. CDR3 size: 19 residues. Germline V CDR1 and CDR2: SGHDT, YYEEEE. DNA of the CDR3: TGTGCCAGCAGCTTGGTCCCGGACAGTGAGAGCTCCTATAATTCACCCCTCCACTTT. As protein: CASSLVPDSESSYNSPLHF.

This clone has just a few counts. The CDR3 DNA reads TGTGCCAGCAGCCGGGAGGGACAGGGGTATGGCTACACCTTC. This gives the protein CASSREGQGYGYTF. V and J are TRBV5-4 and TRBJ1-2; 10 bases match TRBD1. Germline-derived CDR1 and CDR2 are SGHNT and YYREEE (reference sequence). Trimming removed 4 bases from V and 5 bases from J; junction bases left unmatched: 5. The CDR3 runs to 14 residues. Full variable domain (outside the CDR3, taken from reference TRBV5-4 and TRBJ1-2): ETGVTQSPTHLIKTRGQQVTLRCSSQSGHNTVSWYQQALGQGPQFIFQYYREEENGRGNFPPRFSGLQFPNYSSELNVNALELDDSALYLCASSREGQGYGYTFGSGTRLTVV.

V and J are TRBV7-9 and TRBJ2-5; TRBD1 matches 9 bases. The germline V gene has CDR1 SEHNR and CDR2 FQNEAQ (reference sequence). The trim removed 5 bases at V and 4 bases at J, leaving 11 bases unmatched. CDR3 size: 16 residues. The CDR3 reads CASSRQQQGALETQYF. The CDR3 coding sequence is TGTGCCAGCAGCCGCCAACAACAGGGGGCTTTAGAGACCCAGTACTTC.

The count of this clone is one. The chain carries TRBV9 and TRBJ1-3; no definite D call. The length of the CDR3 is 13 residues. CDR1 and CDR2 (germline): SGDLS, YYNGEE. Trimming took off 3 bases at V and 5 bases at J, with 9 bases between the two ends. The CDR3 sequence: CASSDDGRNTIYF. CDR3 DNA sequence: TGTGCCAGCAGCGATGACGGGAGAAACACCATATATTTT.

The chain is built from TRBV4-3 and TRBJ2-7; TRBD2 matches 9 bases. The junction had 6 bases not matched to a gene; V was cut back by 0 bases and J by 3 bases. Germline lookup yields CDR1 LGHNA and CDR2 YSLEER. This CDR3 comprises 16 residues. The CDR3 sequence is CASSQDRTSGYYEQYF. The CDR3 DNA reads TGCGCCAGCAGCCAAGATCGAACTAGCGGGTACTACGAGCAGTACTTC.

This chain links TRBV2 with TRBJ2-1; 8 nucleotides agree with TRBD2. V was clipped by 11 bases and J by 12 bases; unmatched bases: 15. Germline lookup yields CDR1 SNHLY and CDR2 FYNNEI. The CDR3 runs to 13 residues. The CDR3 protein is CASTPTSDFWQFF. In nucleotides, the CDR3 is TGTGCCTCTACGCCGACTAGCGATTTTTGGCAGTTCTTC.

The chain combines TRBV27 with TRBJ1-5; possible D gene TRBD1, 5 bases. V was trimmed by 3 bases and J by 5 bases, leaving 11 bases between them. This CDR3 spans 14 amino acids. Germline V lookup: CDR1 MNHEY, CDR2 SMNVEV (reference sequence). Here the CDR3 reads CASSFYQGDQPQHF. The CDR3 DNA reads as TGTGCCAGCAGTTTCTACCAGGGTGATCAGCCCCAGCATTTT.

Note on this clone: Other DNA variants within this sample encode the same CDR3. This chain joins TRBV11-2 and TRBJ2-7; 7 bases line up with TRBD1. CDR3 length: 14 residues. Germline trimming cut 1 base from V and 2 bases from J; bases unmatched to any gene: 2. Per germline, CDR1 SGHAT and CDR2 FQNNGV. CDR3 DNA: TGTGCCAGCAGCTTAGTAACAGGGGCCTACGAGCAGTACTTC. This encodes CASSLVTGAYEQYF.

With regard to this clone: Other nucleotide sequences in the sample specify the same CDR3. CDR3 protein: CAWGVENSNQPQHF. In DNA, the CDR3 is TGTGCCTGGGGCGTCGAAAATAGCAATCAGCCCCAGCATTTT. This chain links TRBV30 with TRBJ1-5; D not certain. This CDR3 is 14 amino acids long. The germline CDR1 and CDR2 sequences are GTSNPN and SVGIG (reference sequence). V was cut by 5 bases and J by 0 bases, with 11 bases left in between.

The rearrangement uses TRBV2 and TRBJ2-3; 10 nucleotides line up with TRBD2. The CDR3 contains 17 residues. The ends lost 5 bases at V and 2 bases at J; junction bases unmatched: 10. The V gene's germline CDR1 is SNHLY and CDR2 FYNNEI. The CDR3 protein is CASSHRLAGDPTDTQYF. As DNA, the CDR3 is TGTGCCAGCAGTCATCGGCTAGCGGGAGACCCCACAGATACGCAGTATTTT.

The rearrangement links TRBV7-9 to TRBJ2-3; the match to TRBD1 covers 9 bases. Germline loops: CDR1 SEHNR, CDR2 FQNEAQ (reference sequence). The CDR3 consists of 16 residues. V lost 2 bases to trimming and J lost 3 bases; unmatched junction nucleotides: 6. CDR3 sequence: CASSLPGQGQTDTQYF. The CDR3 region has the DNA TGTGCCAGCAGCTTACCGGGACAGGGTCAAACAGATACGCAGTATTTT.

This chain uses TRBV5-5 with TRBJ1-2; 9 nucleotides line up with TRBD1. Germline-derived CDR1 and CDR2 are SGHKS and YYEKEE (reference sequence). The CDR3 is 16 amino acids. V shed 1 base and J 8 bases; nucleotides not matched to a gene: 12. For the CDR3, the DNA is TGTGCCAGCAGCTTGCAACCTCGGGACAGGGCTGGGGGCTACACCTTC. Protein: CASSLQPRDRAGGYTF. The complete variable domain, with remaining parts taken from reference TRBV5-5 and TRBJ1-2, reads DAGVTQSPTHLIKTRGQQVTLRCSPISGHKSVSWYQQVLGQGPQFIFQYYEKEERGRGNFPDRFSARQFPNYSSELNVNALLLGDSALYLCASSLQPRDRAGGYTFGSGTRLTVV.

The V and J genes are TRBV27 and TRBJ2-7; 14 bases match TRBD2. Germline V gene data show CDR1 as MNHEY and CDR2 as SMNVEV (reference sequence). There are 15 residues in the CDR3. J gave up 7 bases and V 8 bases, and 10 bases lay outside the gene matches. The CDR3 reads CASRVGLAGAGEQYF. Here the CDR3 DNA reads TGTGCCAGCCGGGTGGGACTAGCGGGAGCAGGTGAGCAGTACTTC.